The 26 T cell receptor beta chains listed next were all sequenced from one sample in a study of cytomegalovirus exposure and HLA in healthy donors. The PCR had 60 Vbeta and 13 Jbeta primers. TCRdb keeps only in-frame clones here, not all; method: immunoSEQ multiplex PCR. The table lists about 150,000 clones, 65% to 75% of them singletons. The sequencing input was PBMCs. These receptors all come from a man between 25 and 39 years old in good health and CMV-seronegative.

This clone was seen a single time. This chain links TRBV10-3 with TRBJ1-3, with 8 bases fitting TRBD1. V shed 7 bases and J 2 bases; nucleotides not matched to a gene: 13. Per germline, CDR1 ENHRY and CDR2 SYGVKD. CDR3 length: 17 residues. CDR3 loop: CAITAGQVFSAGNTIYF. The CDR3 region has the DNA TGTGCCATCACCGCGGGACAGGTCTTTTCCGCTGGAAACACCATATATTTT.

The chain uses TRBV7-2 and TRBJ2-1; TRBD1 might be the D (6 bases). The CDR3 is 15 residues long. CDR1 is SGHTA and CDR2 is FQGNSA in the germline V gene. Trimming stripped 2 bases from V and 0 bases from J, with 8 bases between. Here the CDR3 DNA reads TGTGCCAGCAGCTTACGAGGGGGCTCCTACAATGAGCAGTTCTTC. Its protein is CASSLRGGSYNEQFF.

V gene TRBV6-1 combines with J gene TRBJ1-5, with a possible D match to TRBD1 (5 bases). The CDR3 totals 16 residues. The V gene lost 4 bases and the J gene lost 5 bases, with 18 bases spanning the gap. Germline V lookup: CDR1 MNHNS, CDR2 SASEGT. The CDR3 spells CASSAKLGLLDQPQHF. The CDR3 region has the DNA TGTGCCAGCAGTGCAAAACTGGGACTACTAGATCAGCCCCAGCATTTT.

V is TRBV5-6 and J is TRBJ2-2; D might be TRBD1 (5 bases). CDR3 length: 16 amino acids. Trimming cost V 0 bases and J 5 bases, with 14 bases left between them. Germline-derived CDR1 and CDR2 are SGHDT and YYEEEE. CDR3: CASSLVQGKRTGELFF. For the CDR3, the DNA is TGTGCCAGCAGCTTGGTCCAGGGTAAAAGGACCGGGGAGCTGTTTTTT.

The CDR3 nucleotides are TGTGCCAGTAGCTCCCAACTAGCGGGGGACACAGATACGCAGTATTTT. Its protein is CASSSQLAGDTDTQYF. The chain recombines TRBV19 with TRBJ2-3; 11 nucleotides match TRBD2. The CDR3 length is 16 residues. V was pared by 6 bases and J by 2 bases, with 7 bases of the junction left unmatched. The germline V gene has CDR1 LNHDA and CDR2 SQIVND (reference sequence).

The CDR3 spells CASGKGAWEQYF. CDR3 bases: TGTGCCAGCGGAAAAGGGGCTTGGGAGCAGTACTTC. The chain links TRBV19 to TRBJ2-7; D may be TRBD1 (5 bases). Germline-derived CDR1 and CDR2 are LNHDA and SQIVND (reference sequence). This CDR3 has 12 amino acids. Between the trimmed V and J ends, which lost 9 bases and 7 bases, there was a span of 16 bases.

This clone was detected once. V and J are TRBV19 and TRBJ2-2, with TRBD1 matching 10 bases. With 1 base clipped from V and 7 bases from J, the junction kept 3 bases outside the gene matches. This CDR3 region has 15 residues. Germline CDR1 reads LNHDA; CDR2 reads SQIVND (reference sequence). The CDR3 nucleotides are TGTGCCAGTAGTATAGGACAGGGGGCACACGGGGAGCTGTTTTTT. This gives the protein CASSIGQGAHGELFF.

This chain links TRBV30 with TRBJ1-1; 10 bases align to TRBD1. V lost 4 bases and J lost 7; bases outside the gene matches: 9. There are 14 residues in the CDR3. The germline V gene has CDR1 GTSNPN and CDR2 SVGIG (reference sequence). For the CDR3, the DNA is TGTGCCTGGAACCCCGGGACAGGGGTCGGTGAAGCTTTCTTT. Translation gives CAWNPGTGVGEAFF. Variable domain in full (rest from reference TRBV30 and TRBJ1-1): SQTIHQWPATLVQPVGSPLSLECTVEGTSNPNLYWYRQAAGRGLQLLFYSVGIGQISSEVPQNLSASRPQDRQFILSSKKLLLSDSGFYLCAWNPGTGVGEAFFGQGTRLTVV.

This chain's CDR3 is CASSLSALSSSPLHF. For the CDR3, the DNA is TGCGCCAGCAGCTTGTCCGCCTTGAGCTCTTCACCCCTCCACTTT. This rearrangement joins TRBV5-1 to TRBJ1-6; D call uncertain. V was trimmed by 1 base and J by 9 bases, leaving 14 bases between them. Per the germline V gene, CDR1 is SGHRS and CDR2 is YFSETQ. This CDR3 region has 15 residues.

This chain links TRBV5-1 with TRBJ1-2; D is unresolved. V lost 2 bases and J 11 bases, leaving 16 bases between the germline ends. The CDR3 is 13 residues long. Germline V gene data show CDR1 as SGHRS and CDR2 as YFSETQ. The CDR3 loop is CASSLGGEAFYTF. The CDR3, as DNA: TGCGCCAGCAGCTTAGGCGGGGAAGCATTTTACACCTTC.

The chain couples TRBV20-1 to TRBJ2-1; weak D call: TRBD2 (5 bases). The CDR3 totals 11 residues. Germline CDR1 reads DFQATT; CDR2 reads SNEGSKA (reference sequence). The V end lost 6 bases, the J end lost 8 bases, and 11 bases lay between the germline ends. This chain's CDR3 is CSAFSVDEQFF. CDR3 coding DNA: TGCAGTGCCTTTAGCGTGGATGAGCAGTTCTTC.

The J gene is TRBJ2-7, the V gene TRBV5-5; 7 nucleotides align to TRBD1. This CDR3 is 15 amino acids long. Per the germline V gene, CDR1 is SGHKS and CDR2 is YYEKEE (reference sequence). V lost 4 bases and J lost 0; bases outside the gene matches: 7. CDR3 residues: CASSPRGPSSYEQYF. CDR3 in DNA: TGTGCCAGCAGCCCTAGGGGGCCTAGCTCCTACGAGCAGTACTTC. The entire variable domain, with the rest obtained from reference TRBV5-5 and TRBJ2-7, is as follows: DAGVTQSPTHLIKTRGQQVTLRCSPISGHKSVSWYQQVLGQGPQFIFQYYEKEERGRGNFPDRFSARQFPNYSSELNVNALLLGDSALYLCASSPRGPSSYEQYFGPGTRLTVT.

This clone appeared once. Within the sample, other DNA sequences also encode this same CDR3. The CDR3 here is CASSTGLSYEQYF. The CDR3 nucleotides read TGTGCCAGTAGTACAGGCCTGAGCTACGAGCAGTACTTC. The chain carries TRBV19 and TRBJ2-7; no definite D call. V dropped 4 bases and J dropped 3 bases, with 10 bases sitting between them. This CDR3 region has 13 residues. Germline loops: CDR1 LNHDA, CDR2 SQIVND (reference sequence).

This clone was recorded only once. The genes are TRBV19 and TRBJ2-1, with 9 bases matching TRBD2. Trimming cost V 2 bases and J 4 bases; bases outside gene matches: 3. The CDR3 consists of 15 residues. CDR1 LNHDA and CDR2 SQIVND come from the germline V gene (reference sequence). The CDR3 nucleotides are TGTGCCAGTAGTATAACTAGCGGGTATTACAATGAGCAGTTCTTC. Translation: CASSITSGYYNEQFF.

V usage is TRBV19 and J usage is TRBJ2-7; the match to TRBD1 covers 8 bases. This CDR3 region has 13 residues. Germline V lookup: CDR1 LNHDA, CDR2 SQIVND (reference sequence). J was trimmed by 8 bases and V by 1 base; bases with no gene match: 4. For the CDR3, the DNA is TGTGCCAGTAGTATAGGACAGGGGTTGCAGCAGTACTTC. Translating gives CASSIGQGLQQYF.

This chain uses TRBV4-3 with TRBJ2-2; 8 bases agree with TRBD2. The CDR3 length is 17 residues. Germline CDR1 is LGHNA and CDR2 is YSLEER. V shed 1 base and J 7 bases; nucleotides not matched to a gene: 11. In DNA form, the CDR3 reads TGCGCCAGCAGCCAAGGGTTGGGCGGGGGGTATTTCGGGGAGCTGTTTTTT. Translation gives CASSQGLGGGYFGELFF.

This rearrangement joins TRBV14 to TRBJ1-1; 7 bases are shared with TRBD1. J lost 1 base, V lost 5 bases, and 4 bases had no gene match. In germline, CDR1 is SGHDN, CDR2 FVKESK. CDR3 length equals 14 residues. The DNA for the CDR3 is TGTGCCAGCAGCGCAAACAGGGGGAACACTGAAGCTTTCTTT. This translates into CASSANRGNTEAFF.

The chain employs TRBV25-1 and TRBJ2-2; D might be TRBD1 (5 bases). CDR3 size: 14 residues. Trimming pared 3 bases from V and 4 bases from J, leaving 9 bases between. Germline CDR1 and CDR2: MGHDK and SYGVNS. The CDR3 sequence: CASSDSDSTGELFF. CDR3 sequence (DNA): TGTGCCAGCAGTGATTCCGACAGCACCGGGGAGCTGTTTTTT.

The V gene is TRBV10-3, the J gene TRBJ2-5; weak D call: TRBD1 (6 bases). The germline V gene has CDR1 ENHRY and CDR2 SYGVKD. This CDR3 comprises 12 residues. Trimming cost V 4 bases and J 7 bases, with 10 bases left between them. For the CDR3, the DNA is TGTGCCATCAGTGGGGACATCGTGACCCAGTACTTC. This sequence encodes CAISGDIVTQYF.

This rearrangement joins TRBV5-1 to TRBJ2-2; 10 nucleotides agree with TRBD1. V lost 4 bases and J lost 5; bases outside the gene matches: 2. This CDR3 region has 14 residues. The germline gives CDR1 SGHRS, CDR2 YFSETQ. The CDR3 here is CASSAGQGTGELFF. The CDR3 DNA is TGCGCCAGCAGCGCGGGACAGGGGACCGGGGAGCTGTTTTTT.

The chain is built from TRBV19 and TRBJ2-1; TRBD2 is a possible D gene (7 bases). Trimming left V 2 bases short and J 4 bases short, with 18 bases between. The CDR3 runs to 17 residues. Looked up from germline, CDR1 is LNHDA and CDR2 is SQIVND (reference sequence). CDR3 amino acids: CASSIYLGGARYNEQFF. The DNA for the CDR3 is TGTGCCAGTAGTATATATTTAGGGGGGGCGAGGTACAATGAGCAGTTCTTC.

The rearrangement uses TRBV6-4 and TRBJ2-5; the D gene is possibly TRBD2 (6 bases). V lost 3 bases and J lost 2, with 13 bases in between. There are 15 residues in the CDR3. Germline V lookup: CDR1 MRHNA, CDR2 SNTAGT. CDR3 region: CASSESAGMQETQYF. For the CDR3, the DNA is TGTGCCAGCAGTGAGAGCGCGGGGATGCAAGAGACCCAGTACTTC.

The V and J genes are TRBV9 and TRBJ1-4; D remains unclear. This CDR3 comprises 17 residues. Germline V gene lookup returns CDR1 SGDLS and CDR2 YYNGEE. Trimming stripped 0 bases from V and 8 bases from J, with 20 bases between. CDR3 bases: TGTGCCAGCAGCGTAGGTAGCGGGAGGTCGATGCGGGAAAAACTGTTTTTT. Translating gives CASSVGSGRSMREKLFF.

The gene calls are TRBV2 and TRBJ1-3; TRBD1 is a possible D gene (6 bases). This CDR3 is built from 16 residues. Trimming stripped 6 bases from V and 0 bases from J, with 15 bases between. Germline CDR1 reads SNHLY; CDR2 reads FYNNEI. CDR3 residues: CASSLGAQGSGNTIYF. In nucleotides, the CDR3 is TGTGCCAGCAGCCTCGGGGCACAGGGCTCTGGAAACACCATATATTTT.

The J gene is TRBJ2-7, the V gene TRBV29-1; TRBD1 matches at 8 bases. Per the germline V gene, CDR1 is SQVTM and CDR2 is ANQGSEA. There are 13 residues in the CDR3. Unmatched junction bases numbered 5, after V lost 6 bases and J lost 1 base. The CDR3 here is CSVRGQGSYEQYF. As DNA, the CDR3 is TGCAGCGTCCGAGGACAGGGTTCCTACGAGCAGTACTTC.

The genes are TRBV6-1 and TRBJ2-7, with D unresolved. Trimming cost V 4 bases and J 4 bases, with 17 bases left between them. Germline CDR1 reads MNHNS; CDR2 reads SASEGT. This CDR3 comprises 15 residues. CDR3 in amino acids: CASSAIVGSFYEQYF. CDR3 DNA sequence: TGTGCCAGCAGTGCCATAGTCGGGTCCTTTTACGAGCAGTACTTC.